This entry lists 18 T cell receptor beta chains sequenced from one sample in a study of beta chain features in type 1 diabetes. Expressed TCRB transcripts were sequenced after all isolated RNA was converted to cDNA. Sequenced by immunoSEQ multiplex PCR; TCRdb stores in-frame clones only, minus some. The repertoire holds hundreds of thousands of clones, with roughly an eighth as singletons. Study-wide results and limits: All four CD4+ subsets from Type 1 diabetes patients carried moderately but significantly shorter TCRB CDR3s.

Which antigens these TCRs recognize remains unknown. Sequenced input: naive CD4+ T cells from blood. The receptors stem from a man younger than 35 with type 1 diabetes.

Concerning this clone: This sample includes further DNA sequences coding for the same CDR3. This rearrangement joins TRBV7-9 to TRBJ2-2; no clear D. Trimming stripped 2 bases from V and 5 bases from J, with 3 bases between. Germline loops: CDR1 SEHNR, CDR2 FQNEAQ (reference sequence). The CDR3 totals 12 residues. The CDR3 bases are TGTGCCAGCAGCTTAATTACCGGGGAGCTGTTTTTT. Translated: CASSLITGELFF.

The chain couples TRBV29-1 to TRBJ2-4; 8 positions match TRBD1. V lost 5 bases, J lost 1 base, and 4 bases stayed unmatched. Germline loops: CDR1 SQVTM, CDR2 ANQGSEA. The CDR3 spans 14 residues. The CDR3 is CSVLWDRAKNIQYF. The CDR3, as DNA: TGCAGCGTTTTGTGGGACAGGGCCAAAAACATTCAGTACTTC.

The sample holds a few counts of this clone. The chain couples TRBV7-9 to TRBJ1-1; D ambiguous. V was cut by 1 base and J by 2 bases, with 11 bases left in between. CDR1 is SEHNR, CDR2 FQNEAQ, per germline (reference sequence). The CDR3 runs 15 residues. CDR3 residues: CASSLGLAENTEAFF. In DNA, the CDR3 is TGTGCCAGCAGCTTAGGCCTGGCAGAAAACACTGAAGCTTTCTTT. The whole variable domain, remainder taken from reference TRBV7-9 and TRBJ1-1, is DTGVSQNPRHKITKRGQNVTFRCDPISEHNRLYWYRQTLGQGPEFLTYFQNEAQLEKSRLLSDRFSAERPKGSFSTLEIQRTEQGDSAMYLCASSLGLAENTEAFFGQGTRLTVV.

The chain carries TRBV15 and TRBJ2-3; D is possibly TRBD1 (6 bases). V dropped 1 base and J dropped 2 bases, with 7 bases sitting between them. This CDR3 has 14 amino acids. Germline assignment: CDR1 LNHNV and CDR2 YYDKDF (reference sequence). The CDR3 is CATSRGTVTDTQYF. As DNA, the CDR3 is TGTGCCACCAGCAGAGGGACAGTCACAGATACGCAGTATTTT.

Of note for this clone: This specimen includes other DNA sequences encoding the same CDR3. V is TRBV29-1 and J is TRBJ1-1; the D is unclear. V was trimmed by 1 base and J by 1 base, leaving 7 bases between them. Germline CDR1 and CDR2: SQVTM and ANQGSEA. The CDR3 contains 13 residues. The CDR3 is CSVEGRQNTEAFF. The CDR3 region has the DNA TGCAGCGTTGAAGGCAGGCAGAACACTGAAGCTTTCTTT.

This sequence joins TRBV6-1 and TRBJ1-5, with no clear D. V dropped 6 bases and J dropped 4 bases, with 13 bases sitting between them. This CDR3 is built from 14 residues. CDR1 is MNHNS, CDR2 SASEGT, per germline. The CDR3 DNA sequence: TGTGCCAGCAGCCCGGTTCCTACTAATCAGCCCCAGCATTTT. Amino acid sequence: CASSPVPTNQPQHF.

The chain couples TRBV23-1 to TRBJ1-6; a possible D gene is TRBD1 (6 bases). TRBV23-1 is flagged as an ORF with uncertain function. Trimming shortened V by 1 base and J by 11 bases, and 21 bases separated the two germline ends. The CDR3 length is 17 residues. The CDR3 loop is CASSQLRSHREVTPLHF. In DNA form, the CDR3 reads TGCGCCAGCAGTCAATTAAGGTCACACAGGGAGGTGACACCCCTCCACTTT.

CDR3 DNA sequence: TGCAGTGCTCCAGACAATTACGAGCAGTACTTC. Translation: CSAPDNYEQYF. The chain combines TRBV20-1 with TRBJ2-7, with D hard to call. V was trimmed by 5 bases and J by 4 bases, leaving 9 bases between them. Germline V gene sequence: CDR1 DFQATT, CDR2 SNEGSKA (reference sequence). The CDR3 covers 11 residues.

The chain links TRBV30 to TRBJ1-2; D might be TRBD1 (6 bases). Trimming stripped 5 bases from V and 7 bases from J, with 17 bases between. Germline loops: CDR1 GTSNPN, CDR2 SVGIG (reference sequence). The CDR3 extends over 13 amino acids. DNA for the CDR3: TGTGCCTGGGCCCAACAGGGAAGTACTGGCTACACCTTC. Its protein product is CAWAQQGSTGYTF.

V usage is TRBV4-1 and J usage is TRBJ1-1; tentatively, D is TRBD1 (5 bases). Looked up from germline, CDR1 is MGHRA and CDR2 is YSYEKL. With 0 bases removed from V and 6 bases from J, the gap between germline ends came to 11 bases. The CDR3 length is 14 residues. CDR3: CASSQDWDRAEAFF. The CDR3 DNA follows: TGCGCCAGCAGCCAAGATTGGGACCGGGCTGAAGCTTTCTTT.

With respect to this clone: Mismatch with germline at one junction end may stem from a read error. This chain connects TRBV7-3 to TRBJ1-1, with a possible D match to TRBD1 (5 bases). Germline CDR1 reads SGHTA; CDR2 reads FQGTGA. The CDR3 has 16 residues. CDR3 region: CASRLSPAGLNTEAFF. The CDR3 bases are TGTGCCAGCAGATTAAGCCCTGCAGGGTTGAACACTGAAGCTTTCTTT.

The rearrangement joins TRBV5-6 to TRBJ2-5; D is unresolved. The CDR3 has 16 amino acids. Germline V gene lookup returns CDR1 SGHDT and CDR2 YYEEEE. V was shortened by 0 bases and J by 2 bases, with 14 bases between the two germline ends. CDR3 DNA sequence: TGTGCCAGCAGCTTGGCCGGAGCCGCCCAACAAGAGACCCAGTACTTC. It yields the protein CASSLAGAAQQETQYF. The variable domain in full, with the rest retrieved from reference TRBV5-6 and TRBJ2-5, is DAGVTQSPTHLIKTRGQQVTLRCSPKSGHDTVSWYQQALGQGPQFIFQYYEEEERQRGNFPDRFSGHQFPNYSSELNVNALLLGDSALYLCASSLAGAAQQETQYFGPGTRLLVL.

The DNA of the CDR3 is TGCGCCAGCAGCCCTGTCGTCTCGGCATCTGGGGATACGCAGTATTTT. Protein product: CASSPVVSASGDTQYF. This chain joins TRBV5-1 and TRBJ2-3, with D hard to call. Trimming removed 4 bases from V and 6 bases from J, with 21 bases in between. Germline V gene lookup returns CDR1 SGHRS and CDR2 YFSETQ. This CDR3 is built from 16 residues. Based on the CDR3 plus reference TRBV5-1 and TRBJ2-3, the full variable domain is KAGVTQTPRYLIKTRGQQVTLSCSPISGHRSVSWYQQTPGQGLQFLFEYFSETQRNKGNFPGRFSGRQFSNSRSEMNVSTLELGDSALYLCASSPVVSASGDTQYFGPGTRLTVL.

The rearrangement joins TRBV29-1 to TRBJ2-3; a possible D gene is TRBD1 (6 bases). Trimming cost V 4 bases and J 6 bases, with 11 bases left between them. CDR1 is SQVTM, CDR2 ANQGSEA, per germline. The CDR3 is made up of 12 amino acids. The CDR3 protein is CSVGGPGDTQYF. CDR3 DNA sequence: TGCAGCGTTGGGGGGCCGGGGGATACGCAGTATTTT.

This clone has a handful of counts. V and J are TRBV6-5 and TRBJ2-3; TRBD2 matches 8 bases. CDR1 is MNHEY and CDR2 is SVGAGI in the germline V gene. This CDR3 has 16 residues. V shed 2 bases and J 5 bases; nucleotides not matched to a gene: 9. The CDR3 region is CASSYEAMAGGDTQYF. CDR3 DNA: TGTGCCAGCAGTTACGAGGCTATGGCGGGGGGAGATACGCAGTATTTT.

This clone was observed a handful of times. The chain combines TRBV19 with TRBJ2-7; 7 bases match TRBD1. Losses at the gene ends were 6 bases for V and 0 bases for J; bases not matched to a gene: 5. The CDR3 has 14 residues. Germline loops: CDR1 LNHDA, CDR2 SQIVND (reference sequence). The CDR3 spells CASRQTGSSYEQYF. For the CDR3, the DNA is TGTGCCAGTAGGCAGACAGGGAGCTCCTACGAGCAGTACTTC.

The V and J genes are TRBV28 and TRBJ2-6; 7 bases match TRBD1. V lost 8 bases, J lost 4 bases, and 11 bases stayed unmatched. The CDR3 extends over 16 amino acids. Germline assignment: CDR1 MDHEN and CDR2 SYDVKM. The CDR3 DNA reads TGTGCCAGCTCCGACTCAACAGGGGCCGGGGCCAACGTCCTGACTTTC. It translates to CASSDSTGAGANVLTF.

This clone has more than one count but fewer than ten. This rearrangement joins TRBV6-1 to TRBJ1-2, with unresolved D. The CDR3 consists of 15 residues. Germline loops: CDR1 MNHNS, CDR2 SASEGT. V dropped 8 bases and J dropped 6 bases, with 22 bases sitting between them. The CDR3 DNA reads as TGTGCCAGCGTTTCCCCCGGGCCTATCGGCCATGGCTACACCTTC. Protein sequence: CASVSPGPIGHGYTF.